Below are 18 T cell receptor beta chains sequenced from a single sample in a study of cytomegalovirus exposure and HLA in healthy donors. The PCR made use of 60 Vbeta and 13 Jbeta primers. Sequencing used immunoSEQ multiplex PCR; TCRdb keeps in-frame clones, though not all of them. The data show about 160,000 clones, 79% seen once. The specimen sequenced was PBMCs. The receptors derive from a middle-aged man in good health and CMV-seronegative.

The chain carries TRBV2 and TRBJ2-5; D remains unclear. Germline loops: CDR1 SNHLY, CDR2 FYNNEI. Trimming pared 6 bases from V and 2 bases from J, leaving 10 bases between. CDR3 length: 13 amino acids. The CDR3 region is CASRVWRQETQYF. The CDR3 region has the DNA TGTGCCAGCAGAGTATGGCGGCAAGAGACCCAGTACTTC.

This clone was observed once. V usage is TRBV11-2 and J usage is TRBJ2-5; 7 nucleotides line up with TRBD2. Germline V gene data show CDR1 as SGHAT and CDR2 as FQNNGV. With 0 bases clipped from V and 13 bases from J, the junction kept 17 bases outside the gene matches. This CDR3 region has 16 residues. CDR3 in amino acids: CASSLDLPGAGETRYF. In DNA form, the CDR3 reads TGTGCCAGCAGCTTAGACCTCCCCGGCGCGGGAGAGACTAGGTACTTC.

This clone was seen only a few times. V and J are TRBV25-1 and TRBJ2-7; 9 bases agree with TRBD1. V lost 2 bases, J lost 0 bases, and 8 bases stayed unmatched. CDR3 size: 17 residues. The germline CDR1 and CDR2 sequences are MGHDK and SYGVNS. CDR3 region: CASSEQRGQGPSYEQYF. CDR3 coding DNA: TGTGCCAGCAGTGAACAAAGGGGACAGGGACCCTCCTACGAGCAGTACTTC.

The chain joins TRBV19 to TRBJ2-7; no definite D call. This CDR3 is built from 14 residues. The ends were cut back, 2 bases at V and 2 bases at J, with 10 bases in the middle. Per the germline V gene, CDR1 is LNHDA and CDR2 is SQIVND (reference sequence). CDR3 protein: CASSIMGRAYEQYF. CDR3 DNA: TGTGCCAGTAGTATAATGGGCAGAGCCTACGAGCAGTACTTC. The full variable domain, with the rest looked up from reference TRBV19 and TRBJ2-7, is DGGITQSPKYLFRKEGQNVTLSCEQNLNHDAMYWYRQDPGQGLRLIYYSQIVNDFQKGDIAEGYSVSREKKESFPLTVTSAQKNPTAFYLCASSIMGRAYEQYFGPGTRLTVT.

For this clone: The junction departs from germline at one end; a sequencing error may be responsible. The J gene is TRBJ2-1, the V gene TRBV13; tentative D call: TRBD1 (6 bases). This CDR3 comprises 16 residues. The germline CDR1 and CDR2 sequences are PRHDT and FYEKMQ (reference sequence). Here the CDR3 DNA reads TGTGCCAGCAGTCAATACACAGGGTCCTCCTCCAATGAGCAGTTCTTC. The encoded protein is CASSQYTGSSSNEQFF.

This chain joins TRBV7-2 and TRBJ2-7, with D possibly matching TRBD2 (5 bases). Germline CDR1 reads SGHTA; CDR2 reads FQGNSA. The CDR3 is 13 residues long. The V and J ends lost 5 bases and 6 bases respectively, with 14 bases between them. The chain's CDR3 is CASSPDGGGEQYF. As DNA, the CDR3 is TGTGCCAGCAGCCCAGATGGAGGCGGCGAGCAGTACTTC.

CDR3 sequence (DNA): TGTGCCAGCTCACCACTGGGGGGGTCGGGGTACGAGCAGTACTTC. Its translation: CASSPLGGSGYEQYF. V is TRBV18 and J is TRBJ2-7, with TRBD2 matching 7 bases. J gave up 4 bases and V 1 base, and 7 bases lay outside the gene matches. The CDR3 extends over 15 amino acids. Per germline, CDR1 KGHSH and CDR2 LQKENI.

This chain uses TRBV6-5 with TRBJ1-5; D is perhaps TRBD1 (6 bases). The V gene lost 5 bases and the J gene lost 7 bases, with 12 bases spanning the gap. The CDR3 has 13 amino acids. Germline V gene sequence: CDR1 MNHEY, CDR2 SVGAGI. CDR3 loop: CASSEQGGQPQHF. CDR3 in DNA: TGTGCCAGCAGTGAACAGGGCGGGCAGCCCCAGCATTTT.

This chain uses TRBV7-2 with TRBJ1-1; 8 bases line up with TRBD1. The V gene end was trimmed by 4 bases and the J gene end by 9 bases; junction bases not matched to a gene: 13. This CDR3 comprises 15 residues. Per germline, CDR1 SGHTA and CDR2 FQGNSA. The CDR3 coding sequence is TGTGCCAGCAGCTCCTTCCGGGACAGGCTTAACAAAGCTTTCTTT. Protein sequence: CASSSFRDRLNKAFF.

The chain uses TRBV10-2 and TRBJ2-1; a possible D gene is TRBD1 (6 bases). CDR3 length: 15 residues. Germline V gene lookup returns CDR1 WSHSY and CDR2 SAAADI. The germline V and J ends were trimmed by 6 bases and 4 bases, with 16 bases remaining between them. This chain's CDR3 is CASSPRGTLYNEQFF. The CDR3 DNA follows: TGCGCCAGCAGCCCCAGGGGAACCCTTTACAATGAGCAGTTCTTC.

The chain joins TRBV6-6 to TRBJ1-2; 7 nucleotides match TRBD1. Germline loops: CDR1 MNHNY, CDR2 SVGAGI (reference sequence). V dropped 4 bases and J dropped 3; count of bases not matched to a gene: 8. The CDR3 runs 15 residues. This CDR3 reads CASSSRGRKDYGYTF. The CDR3 DNA sequence: TGTGCCAGCAGTTCTAGGGGGCGGAAGGACTATGGCTACACCTTC.

This clone was found a few times. The J gene is TRBJ2-1, the V gene TRBV5-1, with TRBD2 matching over 16 bases. Germline V gene data show CDR1 as SGHRS and CDR2 as YFSETQ. CDR3 length: 16 residues. Unmatched junction bases numbered 6, after V lost 5 bases and J lost 7 bases. CDR3 protein: CASRGTSGRAGNEQFF. CDR3 sequence (DNA): TGCGCCAGCAGGGGGACTAGCGGGAGGGCCGGGAATGAGCAGTTCTTC.

V usage is TRBV7-2 and J usage is TRBJ1-5, with D perhaps TRBD1 (6 bases). V lost 1 base and J lost 2, with 9 bases in between. CDR3 length: 15 residues. Looked up from germline, CDR1 is SGHTA and CDR2 is FQGNSA. CDR3 residues: CASSLVRGGNQPQHF. The DNA of the CDR3 is TGTGCCAGCAGCTTAGTCAGGGGCGGCAATCAGCCCCAGCATTTT.

The DNA of the CDR3 is TGTGCCAGTAGTGCGGACAGGGGCTCCTACGAGCAGTACTTC. Amino acid sequence: CASSADRGSYEQYF. The chain joins TRBV19 to TRBJ2-7, with 9 bases lining up with TRBD1. After removal of 5 bases from V and 0 bases from J, the junction contained 2 bases not matched to a gene. The CDR3 contains 14 residues. The germline V gene has CDR1 LNHDA and CDR2 SQIVND (reference sequence).

This clone was detected only once. V usage is TRBV7-2 and J usage is TRBJ2-5; TRBD2 might be the D (6 bases). The length of the CDR3 is 14 residues. V lost 5 bases and J lost 1, with 11 bases in between. Germline CDR1 and CDR2: SGHTA and FQGNSA. The CDR3 DNA reads as TGTGCCAGCAGCGCGGGACCGCCCCAAGAGACCCAGTACTTC. This sequence encodes CASSAGPPQETQYF.

The V gene is TRBV5-5, the J gene TRBJ2-3; 11 bases line up with TRBD2. The junction had 17 bases not matched to a gene; V was cut back by 4 bases and J by 1 base. CDR1 is SGHKS and CDR2 is YYEKEE in the germline V gene (reference sequence). CDR3 length equals 20 residues. CDR3 coding DNA: TGTGCCAGCAGCCTGGGGACTAGCGGAGTCCCGAGGCCTGGCACAGATACGCAGTATTTT. Encoded protein: CASSLGTSGVPRPGTDTQYF.

The chain couples TRBV2 to TRBJ1-1; weak D call: TRBD1 (5 bases). V was shortened by 6 bases and J by 4 bases, with 9 bases between the two germline ends. CDR3 length: 12 amino acids. In germline, CDR1 is SNHLY, CDR2 FYNNEI. The CDR3 DNA is TGTGCCAGCAGCCGGGGGGGCACTGAAGCTTTCTTT. This sequence encodes CASSRGGTEAFF.

This chain joins TRBV27 and TRBJ1-2, with D perhaps TRBD1 (5 bases). The CDR3 is 16 amino acids. Germline assignment: CDR1 MNHEY and CDR2 SMNVEV (reference sequence). With 5 bases removed from V and 5 bases from J, the gap between germline ends came to 21 bases. The CDR3 coding sequence is TGTGCCAGCAGTCTCAACCCGACGGGGGGAGGGTATGGCTACACCTTC. Residues: CASSLNPTGGGYGYTF.